The clone carrying this T cell receptor beta chain was picked up a small number of times. Its antigen is undetermined. The sample comes from a study of response to subunit inactivated influenza vaccine. Germline V CDR1 and CDR2: DFQATT, SNEGSKA (reference sequence). This CDR3 has 16 amino acids. V shed 4 bases and J shed 1 base, with 17 bases lying between them. Study-wide findings and caveats: The authors put forward the suggestion that each seasonal influenza vaccination may bring in only a limited number of new T cells.

TCRdb reprocessed the RT-PCR reads with MiXCR, giving one entry per CDR3 protein. This table has 540,000 or so distinct CDR3 sequences, 13% appearing once. The chain is built from TRBV20-1 and TRBJ2-1; a weak D match, TRBD2 (6 bases). The input for sequencing was PBMCs from blood, taken about 40 days after vaccination. This clonotype originated in a man aged 50 to 59 who received an inactivated influenza vaccine. The CDR3 nucleotides are TGCAGTGCTACTTCCGCCCTAGCGCTTTCCTACAATGAGCAGTTCTTC. Translating it yields CSATSALALSYNEQFF.